One TCR beta chain is described in this entry. Germline V gene sequence: CDR1 KGHSH, CDR2 LQKENI. Trimming shortened V by 4 bases and J by 2 bases, and 9 bases separated the two germline ends. This CDR3 is 13 amino acids long. This record comes from a study of blood T cell repertoires in COVID-19. Study in general: The analysed material was cDNA or gDNA that came from T cells, B-cell-depleted T cells, or PBMCs.

Original processing notes: Amplification from reference gene primers served as the basis for estimated nucleated cell counts. TCRdb's copy holds only in-frame clones and misses some; the assay was immunoSEQ multiplex PCR. The D gene and trimming were derived from the DNA, and the V and J assignments and clone size from that table. The repertoire holds just over 150,000 clones, over 80% seen once, with about 4.5% in the top ten. The V gene is TRBV18, the J gene TRBJ2-7; D is unclear. Sequencing was done on a sample of peripheral blood. The TCR was taken from a woman between 50 and 59 years old with acute or convalescent COVID-19. CDR3 coding DNA: TGTGCCAGCTCACGCAGTCCCGCCTACGAGCAGTACTTC. It encodes CASSRSPAYEQYF. The whole variable domain, remainder taken from reference TRBV18 and TRBJ2-7, is NAGVMQNPRHLVRRRGQEARLRCSPMKGHSHVYWYRQLPEEGLKFMVYLQKENIIDESGMPKERFSAEFPKEGPSILRIQQVVRGDSAAYFCASSRSPAYEQYFGPGTRLTVT.